This T cell receptor (beta chain) was sequenced during a study of shared clonotypes between healthy human individuals. The CDR3 has 13 residues. CDR1 and CDR2 (germline): SGHTA, FQGNSA. The ends were cut back, 4 bases at V and 4 bases at J, with 11 bases in the middle. Donors comprised only Caucasian adults living in Nashville, Tennessee. About this clone: Its antigen is currently unknown.

Original methodology: With immunoSEQ giving junction-only sequences and no quality scores, filtering differed. Method: immunoSEQ multiplex PCR; TCRdb's copy keeps in-frame clones and lacks some. The D gene and trimming were derived from the DNA, and the V and J assignments and clone size from that table. The data hold a few hundred thousand clones, with around 90% observed a single time. Study-level findings and limits: Some naive CD4 clonotypes, roughly 4.8%, turned up in common across four donors. The low donor count limited represented genetic and exposure-history diversity.

The specimen was memory CD8+ T cells sorted from blood. The subset was: CD45RO+ cells pooled with CCR7-negative TemRA cells. This chain links TRBV7-2 with TRBJ2-7; D unresolved. The source of this sequence is a man younger than 35 in good health. In nucleotides, the CDR3 is TGTGCCAGCAGCTCTAGGTGGTATTACGAGCAGTACTTC. It yields the protein CASSSRWYYEQYF.